The TCR beta chain described here comes from a study of blood T cells in healthy people across ages (dated by TCRdb to the mid-2010s). Background on the whole study: In model experiments, template switching captured about one uniquely barcoded TCR beta cDNA molecule for every two T cells. Donors were grouped into four age groups: young (average roughly 15 years), middle-aged (roughly 38), aged (around 60) and long-lived (approximately 81). To track age-related changes in TCR beta repertoire diversity, the study relied on deep sequencing normalized with unique cDNA molecular identifiers. The study analyzed two additional independent replicas of 1 million unique cDNA reads from the same blood draw for two donors, one aged 18 to 30 and one aged 80 or older. To avoid experimental bias, donors of different ages were distributed randomly across sequencing lanes.

The CDR3 runs 15 amino acids, cysteine and phenylalanine included. Left in the record is the CDR3 DNA by itself, 45 bases read in frame from the first base. The library was generated by 5' RACE. Reads for this sample came from an Illumina HiSeq 2500. A second PCR of roughly 7 to 11 cycles was performed with a sample-barcoded 5' primer and a J-beta primer mix. A unique molecular identifier was introduced onto each TCR beta cDNA molecule by a template-switch 5' adaptor carrying 12 random nucleotides. Each sample yielded at least 2.5 million CDR3-containing paired-end reads. The Mint cDNA synthesis kit, primed by a TRBC-specific oligonucleotide, was used to synthesize first-strand cDNA from all RNA. All cDNA was treated with uracil-DNA glycosylase and then went through a first 18-cycle PCR with the universal primers M1SS and BC2_uni_R. Under the source paper's analysis protocol: For normalization, 1 million high-quality reads were randomly selected from each sample, with every read carrying a distinct molecular identifier. Reads sharing molecular identifiers were discarded rather than binned into consensus sequences. CDR3 identification, clonotype clustering and error correction used MiTCR with a Q25 quality threshold and the strictest error-elimination algorithm. Lower-bound total TCR beta diversity was estimated with a nonparametric unseen species model using Euler transformation. Clones were called with MiXCR by TCRdb after fastp trimmed the public reads at Q25, and only in-frame beta chains were retained. Under each unique CDR3 protein, matching rows form one entry showing the most common genes and DNA. It is TCRdb's table, rather than the study itself, that gives the V and J calls and clone size. The sample includes over 600,000 distinct CDR3 sequences, with about 56% observed a single time. The top ten constitute under 30% of the sample.

The approximately 39 donors, aged about 6 to 100 years, were systemically healthy Caucasian individuals from Russia. Approximately 10 milliliters of peripheral blood were collected from each donor into EDTA-treated Vacutainer tubes. PBMCs were isolated by Ficoll-Paque density-gradient centrifugation, with at least 6 million obtained per sample. Trizol reagent was used to extract total RNA from the PBMCs, yielding at least 5.5 micrograms per sample. For every donor, flow cytometry on a PBMC aliquot measured the percentage of naive CD45RAhigh/CD27high T cells. Beyond this particular receptor, the publication reports: Because donor CMV infection status was unknown, age-related changes in expanded clonotypes were potentially confounded. Compared with the aged group, the long-lived group had more naive CD4+ T cells, fewer expanded clones and increased TCR diversity, a pattern suggesting age selection. Total diversity estimates from one million sequenced T cells were considered lower bounds and underestimates. As age increased, observed TCR beta diversity per million T cells dropped in a roughly linear way, and a significant reduction was already evident by age 40. The percentage of naive T cells measured by flow cytometry correlated strongly with observed TCR beta diversity. Bulk unsorted PBMC profiling prevented conclusive comparison of naive and antigen-experienced compartments.

About this clonotype: Which antigen it targets is not known. Base quality data are lacking; no much larger clone is found one base away.

This clonotype was obtained from a man in his forties or fifties in good health. The chain was built from TRBV12-3 or TRBV12-4 and TRBJ2-7; the D gene is not confidently resolved. The DNA end is more similar to TRBJ2-5, so the J call may be wrong. What was sequenced was blood. The CDR3 corresponds to CASSLGGMQRETQYF. The nucleotide sequence reads as follows: TGTGCCAGCAGTTTAGGGGGAATGCAGAGGGAGACCCAGTACTTC.